The present T cell receptor beta chain was sequenced within a study of cytomegalovirus exposure and HLA in healthy donors. Whole-study results and caveats: A link between a missense DCLRE1C variant and TCR beta V- and J-gene trimming emerged from a later analysis. In terms of immune exposure information, only CMV serostatus was available.

This CDR3 spans 14 amino acids. CDR1 is SGHTA and CDR2 is FQGNSA in the germline V gene. The V gene end was trimmed by 5 bases and the J gene end by 5 bases; junction bases not matched to a gene: 5. The PCR contained 60 Vbeta and 13 Jbeta primers. Clones were sequenced by immunoSEQ multiplex PCR, and TCRdb holds only the in-frame ones, with some missing. The sample carries approximately 150,000 clones, about 80% recorded once. A few counts support this clone. Its target is not known. The sequencing input was PBMCs. The TCR sequence derives from a man between 25 and 39 years old in good health and CMV-seropositive. The chain couples TRBV7-2 to TRBJ2-2; 7 positions match TRBD1. CDR3 residues: CASSVYRGTGELFF. The CDR3 coding sequence is TGTGCCAGCAGCGTGTACAGGGGTACCGGGGAGCTGTTTTTT.